These 10 T cell receptor beta chains came from one sample sequenced in a study of T cells in Graves' hyperthyroidism and ophthalmopathy (dated by TCRdb to about 2019). Library creation used multiplex PCR. Sequencing instrument: Illumina HiSeq 2000. TCR beta CDR3 regions were amplified from RNA transcripts. The TCR CDR3 was subjected to a first round of RT-PCR using the HTBI primer set and the Qiagen OneStep RT-PCR kit. Clones were called with MiXCR by TCRdb after fastp trimmed the public reads at Q25, and only in-frame beta chains were retained. Rows merge per CDR3 protein into single entries with the most common DNA and genes. The sample table contains about 210,000 distinct CDR3 sequences; only one count was recorded for roughly 17% of them. The biggest ten clones account for approximately 46% of the sample. Sequencing used blood. The receptors here all came from a man over 45 with Graves' hyperthyroidism.

The J gene is TRBJ2-7, the V gene TRBV4-2; D may correspond to TRBD1 or TRBD2 (5 bases each). The CDR3 consists of 17 residues. Germline V gene lookup returns CDR1 LGHNA and CDR2 YNFKEQ. V gave up 0 bases and J gave up 0 bases, with 15 bases separating them. In DNA, the CDR3 is TGTGCCAGCAGCCAAGATAGTGCTTCAGGGAGCTCCTACGAGCAGTACTTC. It specifies CASSQDSASGSSYEQYF.

The chain combines TRBV10-1 with TRBJ2-1; D possibly matches TRBD1 or TRBD2 (6 bases each). CDR1 and CDR2 from the germline V gene are WNHNN and SYGVQD (reference sequence). Trimming cost V 3 bases and J 7 bases, with 16 bases left between them. The CDR3 runs to 15 residues. The CDR3 spells CASSERGVAENEQFF. CDR3 in DNA: TGCGCCAGCAGTGAAAGGGGGGTAGCGGAGAATGAGCAGTTCTTC.

The rearrangement joins TRBV2 to TRBJ1-5; maybe TRBD1 (5 bases). The CDR3 extends over 15 amino acids. Trimming left V 4 bases short and J 2 bases short, with 12 bases between. The germline V gene encodes CDR1 SNHLY and CDR2 FYNNEI. CDR3 nucleotide sequence: TGTGCCAGCAGTGGACAGCCGAATGGCAATCAGCCCCAGCATTTT. This sequence encodes CASSGQPNGNQPQHF.

This chain uses TRBV19 with TRBJ1-1, with a tentative D call TRBD1 (6 bases). The germline gives CDR1 LNHDA, CDR2 SQIVND (reference sequence). V dropped 4 bases and J dropped 7 bases, with 16 bases sitting between them. The CDR3 covers 14 residues. CDR3 amino acids: CASSTTGWASEAFF. CDR3 coding DNA: TGTGCCAGTAGTACGACAGGATGGGCGAGTGAAGCTTTCTTT.

The chain recombines TRBV6-1 with TRBJ1-2; D is perhaps TRBD1 (6 bases). Germline V gene data show CDR1 as MNHNS and CDR2 as SASEGT. Trimming stripped 5 bases from V and 7 bases from J, with 14 bases between. The CDR3 totals 13 residues. CDR3 nucleotide sequence: TGTGCCAGCAGTCCCTACAGGGATAGTGGCTACACCTTC. This sequence encodes CASSPYRDSGYTF.

The genes are TRBV12-3 or TRBV12-4 and TRBJ2-2; 9 nucleotides match TRBD2. CDR3 length equals 16 residues. V lost 7 bases, J lost 5 bases, and 11 bases stayed unmatched. CDR3 in DNA: TGTGCCAGCACCCCCTTTGCGGGAGGGGCTACCGGGGAGCTGTTTTTT. Its protein product is CASTPFAGGATGELFF.

Ten or more counts support this clonotype. This chain connects TRBV30 to TRBJ2-7; a weak D match, TRBD2 (5 bases). CDR1 is GTSNPN and CDR2 is SVGIG in the germline V gene (reference sequence). This CDR3 has 11 residues. The V and J ends lost 2 bases and 11 bases respectively, with 13 bases between them. The CDR3 DNA sequence: TGTGCCTGGAGTAGGAGGTCGCAGGAGTACTTC. Protein product: CAWSRRSQEYF. Full variable domain (missing parts from reference TRBV30 and TRBJ2-7): SQTIHQWPATLVQPVGSPLSLECTVEGTSNPNLYWYRQAAGRGLQLLFYSVGIGQISSEVPQNLSASRPQDRQFILSSKKLLLSDSGFYLCAWSRRSQEYFGPGTRLTVT.

This clonotype was observed at least ten times. The chain uses TRBV27 and TRBJ2-1, with 7 bases matching TRBD2. The CDR3 consists of 15 residues. Germline CDR1 and CDR2: MNHEY and SMNVEV (reference sequence). Trimming took 8 bases from V and 9 from J; bases not matched to a gene: 16. CDR3 in amino acids: CASSSHGTPGGEQFF. The DNA for the CDR3 is TGTGCCAGCTCTAGCCACGGGACCCCGGGGGGTGAGCAGTTCTTC.

This clonotype has at least ten counts. This chain uses TRBV24-1 with TRBJ2-1, with 11 bases matching TRBD1. The CDR3 contains 16 residues. Germline values: CDR1 KGHDR, CDR2 SFDVKD. V lost 4 bases and J lost 4; bases outside the gene matches: 5. CDR3 DNA: TGTGCCACCAGTGAACCGGACAGGGGGCAATACAATGAGCAGTTCTTC. Translated, it gives CATSEPDRGQYNEQFF.

V gene TRBV7-3 combines with J gene TRBJ1-2; 7 nucleotides align to TRBD1. After removal of 5 bases from V and 4 bases from J, the junction contained 4 bases not matched to a gene. This CDR3 has 13 residues. Germline V CDR1 and CDR2: SGHTA, FQGTGA. CDR3 bases: TGTGCCAGCAGCCGACAGGGAGTCTATGGCTACACCTTC. Its translation: CASSRQGVYGYTF.